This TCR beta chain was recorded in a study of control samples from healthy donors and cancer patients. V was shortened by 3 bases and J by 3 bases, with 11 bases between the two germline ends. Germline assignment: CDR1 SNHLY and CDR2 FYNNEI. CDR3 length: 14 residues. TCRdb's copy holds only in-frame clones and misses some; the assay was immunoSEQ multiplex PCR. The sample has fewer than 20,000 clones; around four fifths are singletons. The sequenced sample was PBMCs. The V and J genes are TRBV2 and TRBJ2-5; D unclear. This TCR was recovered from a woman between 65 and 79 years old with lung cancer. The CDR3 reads CASSDGSLKETQYF. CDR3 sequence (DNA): TGTGCCAGCAGTGATGGCTCGCTGAAAGAGACCCAGTACTTC.